This record covers a single T cell receptor (beta chain). Its antigen has not been determined. Base qualities were left out, and no much larger clone turns up one base away. V lost 4 bases and J lost 6 bases, and the count of bases not matched to a germline gene is 3. Reading the germline V gene (reference sequence) gives CDR1 MNHNY and CDR2 SVGAGI. The CDR3 contains 14 residues, cysteine and phenylalanine counted. Only the CDR3 part of the read is kept: 42 bases, read in frame from the first base. The data are from a study of shared clonotypes between healthy human individuals (dated by TCRdb to 2019 to 2021). Some background on the complete study: A few men and a couple of women, aged 18 to 49 years, made up the cohort. For each donor, CD4 naive and CD4 memory were each given three plates, CD8 naive was given two plates, and CD8 memory was given one plate. To increase sequencing depth and limit assay-specific biases, different laboratories used diverse techniques to prepare libraries and sequence TCR repertoires. To estimate repertoire size and how much clonotype sharing occurs between individuals, the study deeply sequenced the blood TCR repertoires of about five healthy adults. Between about 0.94 and 10 billion PBMCs per donor were obtained by leukapheresis.

Overall study results and their limits: Estimated clonotype richness was generally larger for naive than for memory subsets. The genetic and exposure-history diversity represented was limited by the small number of donors. When a handful of donors were compared, the shared fraction of clonotypes was around 5% for naive CD4, roughly 3.4% for naive CD8, 2.3% for memory CD4, and roughly 0.4% for memory CD8. Based on pairwise subsampling, the degree of clonotype sharing among donors was expected to be affected by sequencing depth. Incomplete sequencing was indicated by rarefaction of sorted-subset datasets, despite the large sequencing depth. Compared with non-shared clonotypes, the clonotypes found in all four sorted-subset donors had higher generation probabilities. Sampling was limited to blood, and TCR repertoires in tissue likely differ from TCR repertoires in blood.

Donors were healthy HIV-negative adults with no recently reported acute infections or vaccinations. Only Caucasian adults living in Nashville, Tennessee, USA were represented among the donors. The CD8 memory samples were a combination of magnetically selected CD45RO+ cells and CCR7-negative CD45RA+ effector memory (TemRA) cells. After blood collection by leukapheresis, PBMCs were isolated using Ficoll-Histopaque density gradient centrifugation and then cryopreserved in the vapor phase of liquid nitrogen. Analytical flow cytometry was used to check the purity and quantity of each magnetically sorted T cell population. Each sorted fraction had its genomic DNA isolated and then quantified by UV absorbance on a Nanodrop 2000c. Using the deep immunoSEQ assay, TCR CDR3 regions were amplified from genomic DNA by multiplex PCR. For each cell subset, the extracted genomic DNA was distributed evenly across all wells of several immunoSEQ 96-well plates, and each plate served as one replicate. For sorted subsets, 150 to 200 ng genomic DNA, equal to about 30,000 T cell genomes, was loaded into each replicate PCR. The purified libraries were quantified using a Qubit 3.0 fluorometer, sized with a Bioanalyzer 2100, and then quantified again using the KAPA Library Quantification kit. Every immunoSEQ 96-well plate was sequenced on a separate single-read 150-cycle Illumina NextSeq 550 flow cell. The paper's processing steps were these. The immunoSEQ output contained only junctional sequences without quality scores, so filtering could not match that applied to full-length reads. To assign V/J genes and CDR3, sequences were annotated using PyIR, a Python wrapper for IgBLAST v1.9, with IMGT germline references. Any read was removed if the V/J assignment was weak (E-value above 1e-6), the CDR3 was missing, or the read contained stop codons, out-of-frame junctions, or ambiguous translated residues. V3J clonotypes were defined by identical inferred V gene, J gene, and CDR3 amino acid sequence. Percentage overlap between repertoires was computed as shared unique clonotypes divided by the size of the smaller repertoire. RTK rarefaction, the Chao1 estimator, and Recon v2.1 estimates of unobserved clonotypes were used to assess repertoire richness. For all TCRbeta clonotypes obtained by the gDNA method from a handful of donors, generation probabilities were computed with OLGA. Drawn from immuneACCESS, this table holds only the in-frame rearrangements with V and J called that TCRdb kept. Clones are partly lost; checked studies trace under half to an unresolved V gene and leave the rest unexplained. Clone size and the V and J calls come from that table; the DNA yielded D and trimming. The sample table holds 80,000 to 100,000 clones, of which approximately 75% were seen once. The top ten clones comprise approximately 46% of the sample.

The sequence was obtained from a man younger than 40 in good health. Rearrangement joined TRBV6-6 to TRBJ2-1, and 10 junctional nucleotides match TRBD2. The sequencing input was memory CD8+ T cells sorted from blood. In the paper's terms, the cell subset or site label means: CD45RO+ cells pooled with CCR7-negative TemRA cells. The sequence in DNA is TGTGCCAGCAGTTTGGGACTAGCGAGCAATGAGCAGTTCTTC. Translated, it reads CASSLGLASNEQFF.